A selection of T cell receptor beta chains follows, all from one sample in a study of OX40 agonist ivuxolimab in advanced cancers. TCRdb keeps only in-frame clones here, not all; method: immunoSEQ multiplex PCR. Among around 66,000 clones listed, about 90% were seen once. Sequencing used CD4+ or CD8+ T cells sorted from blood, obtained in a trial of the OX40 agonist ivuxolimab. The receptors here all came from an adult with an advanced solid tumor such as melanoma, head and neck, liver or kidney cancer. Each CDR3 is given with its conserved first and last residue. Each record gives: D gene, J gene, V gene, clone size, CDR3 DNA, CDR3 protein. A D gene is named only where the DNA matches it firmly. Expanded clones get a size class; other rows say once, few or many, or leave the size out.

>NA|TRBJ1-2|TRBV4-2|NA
TGTGCCAGCAGCCTTTTCGAGGGAGGACAGATTAACTATGGCTACACCTTC
CASSLFEGGQINYGYTF
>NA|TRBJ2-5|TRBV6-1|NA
TGTGCCAGCAGTGAAGCACTATCGCGGGGTCAAGAGACCCAGTACTTC
CASSEALSRGQETQYF
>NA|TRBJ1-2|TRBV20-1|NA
TGCAGTGCTAGAGGGATTGACGGCTACACCTTC
CSARGIDGYTF
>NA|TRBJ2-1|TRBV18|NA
TGTGCCAGCTCACCATCGATAGCCATCCCTATATCCAATGAGCAGTTCTTC
CASSPSIAIPISNEQFF
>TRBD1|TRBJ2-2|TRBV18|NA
TGTGCCAGCTCACCAGAGGGGGCGGTCACCGGGGAGCTGTTTTTT
CASSPEGAVTGELFF
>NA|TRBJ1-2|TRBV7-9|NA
TGTGCCAGCAGCTTAGATTCGAGTGCGTATGGCTACACCTTC
CASSLDSSAYGYTF
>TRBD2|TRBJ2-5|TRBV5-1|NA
TGCGCCAGCAGCTTGGCCGGATTAGCGGGCATTGGGGAGACCCAGTACTTC
CASSLAGLAGIGETQYF
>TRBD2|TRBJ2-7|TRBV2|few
TGTGCCAGCAGTACCAAAGCGGGGGGGTCACGATACGAGCAGTACTTC
CASSTKAGGSRYEQYF
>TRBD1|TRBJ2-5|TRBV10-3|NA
TGTGCCATCAGTGAGCCGACAGGGCGAGAGACCCAGTACTTC
CAISEPTGRETQYF
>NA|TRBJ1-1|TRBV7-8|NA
TGTGCCAGCAGCCTCGAGGGACGAACTGAAGCTTTCTTT
CASSLEGRTEAFF
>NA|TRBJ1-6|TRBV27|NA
TGTGCCAGCAGTTCAACTCGGGAATCACCCCTCCACTTT
CASSSTRESPLHF
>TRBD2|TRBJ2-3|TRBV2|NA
TGTGCCAGCAGTGGGACTAGCGGGACCACAGATACGCAGTATTTT
CASSGTSGTTDTQYF
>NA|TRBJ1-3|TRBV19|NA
TGTGCCAGTTGCCGGACAGCTGGAAACACCATATATTTT
CASCRTAGNTIYF
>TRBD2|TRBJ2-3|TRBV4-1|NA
TGCGCCAGCAGCCGTGTAGGAGCGGGGGGCAGCACAGATACGCAGTATTTT
CASSRVGAGGSTDTQYF
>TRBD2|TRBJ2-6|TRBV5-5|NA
TGTGCCAGCAGCCGGGGAGGGGCTGGGGCCAACGTCCTGACTTTC
CASSRGGAGANVLTF
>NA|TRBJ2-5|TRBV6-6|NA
TGTGCCAGCAGTTACTCCATTTACCAAGAGACCCAGTACTTC
CASSYSIYQETQYF
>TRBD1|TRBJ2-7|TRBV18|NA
TGTGCCAGCTCACTAACCCGGGACAGGGCCTACGAGCAGTACTTC
CASSLTRDRAYEQYF
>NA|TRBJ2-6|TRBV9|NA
TGTGCCAGCAGCGTAGGAGGGTCAGGGGCCAACGTCCTGACTTTC
CASSVGGSGANVLTF
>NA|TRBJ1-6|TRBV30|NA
TGTGCCTGGAGAGGGAGCGGTAATTCACCCCTCCACTTT
CAWRGSGNSPLHF
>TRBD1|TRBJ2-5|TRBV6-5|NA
TGTGCCAGCAGAGACAGGGTCCGAGAGACCCAGTACTTC
CASRDRVRETQYF
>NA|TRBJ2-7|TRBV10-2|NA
TGCGCCAGCAGTGGACACGAAGGGTTGTCTTACGAGCAGTACTTC
CASSGHEGLSYEQYF
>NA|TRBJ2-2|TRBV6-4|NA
TGTGCCAGCAGTGAACCCGGGAACACCGGGGAGCTGTTTTTT
CASSEPGNTGELFF
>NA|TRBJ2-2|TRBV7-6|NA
TGTGCCAGCAGCCGTCTAGCGAACACCGGGGAGCTGTTTTTT
CASSRLANTGELFF
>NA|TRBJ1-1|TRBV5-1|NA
TGCGCCAGCAGCTTGGCCACCTTTGGAGCTAACACTGAAGCTTTCTTT
CASSLATFGANTEAFF
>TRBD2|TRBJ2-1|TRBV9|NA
TGTGCCAGCAGCGCCGTAGCGGGATTGAATGAGCAGTTCTTC
CASSAVAGLNEQFF
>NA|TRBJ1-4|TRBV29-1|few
TGCAGCGCTACAGCGCTTAATGAAAAACTGTTTTTT
CSATALNEKLFF
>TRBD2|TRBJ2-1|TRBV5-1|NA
TGCGCCAGCAGCTTGGTTCTAGCGGGAGGTGGGGACAATCACGAGCAGTTCTTC
CASSLVLAGGGDNHEQFF
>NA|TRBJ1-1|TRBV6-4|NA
TGTGCCAGCAGTGACTCAGCGAACACTGAAGCTTTCTTT
CASSDSANTEAFF
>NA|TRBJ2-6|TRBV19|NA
TGTGCCAGTCTCTCTGGGGCCAACGTCCTGACTTTC
CASLSGANVLTF
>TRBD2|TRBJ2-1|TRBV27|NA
TGTGCCAGCCACTCTAGCGGGATTCCCTCCCGTGAGCAGTTCTTC
CASHSSGIPSREQFF
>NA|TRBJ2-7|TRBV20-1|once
TGCAGTGCTAGAGATACTTACGAGCAGTACTTC
CSARDTYEQYF
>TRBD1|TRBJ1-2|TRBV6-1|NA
TGTGCCAGCAGTGGACAGGGGGACTATGGCTACACCTTC
CASSGQGDYGYTF
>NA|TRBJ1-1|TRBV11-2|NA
TGTGCCAGCAGCGCCCTCTGGGGGACTGGGGCTTTCTTT
CASSALWGTGAFF
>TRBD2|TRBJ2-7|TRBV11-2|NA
TGTGCCAGCAGCTTACGTTCAGCGGGGGGGAAGTACGAGCAGTACTTC
CASSLRSAGGKYEQYF
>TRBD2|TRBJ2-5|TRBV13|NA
TGTGCCAGCCGCAAAGACGGGGGGGGAGAGACCCAGTACTTC
CASRKDGGGETQYF